The clone carrying this T cell receptor beta chain was recorded once. Its antigen is not known. This entry is derived from a study of radiation and T cells in renal cell carcinoma. Study as a whole: Nephrectomy followed 15 Gy stereotactic body radiation by 4 weeks.

J was trimmed by 4 bases and V by 0 bases; bases with no gene match: 4. The CDR3 consists of 16 residues. CDR1 is LNHDA and CDR2 is SQIVND in the germline V gene (reference sequence). Regarding time point: baseline pretreatment blood. Treatment of the sample: 15 Gy SBRT to primary tumor, nephrectomy 4 weeks later. The patient's renal cell carcinoma had clear cell pathology. The repertoire was sequenced with immunoSEQ multiplex PCR; TCRdb's copy has only in-frame clones and lacks some. The table shows about 49,000 clones, with roughly 83% occurring only once. Study-wide findings and caveats: From baseline, blood top tumor clonotypes peaked at 2 weeks post-radiation.

The clonotype comes from a woman in her 70s with renal cell carcinoma. This specimen consisted of blood, obtained from a patient whose treatment included radiotherapy and nephrectomy. V gene TRBV19 combines with J gene TRBJ2-3; 10 nucleotides agree with TRBD2. CDR3: CASSIDLAGAPDTQYF. The CDR3 DNA reads as TGTGCCAGTAGTATAGATCTAGCGGGAGCTCCAGATACGCAGTATTTT.